Listed below are T cell receptor beta chains from one sample, sequenced in a study of PD-L1 blockade in urothelial cancer. This table comes from immunoSEQ multiplex PCR, and its TCRdb copy is limited to in-frame clones, with some not included. The sample lists tens of thousands of clones, about 90% seen once, with approximately 7.5% in the top ten. This specimen was PBMCs, taken around atezolizumab (anti-PD-L1) treatment. The source of these receptors is a man aged 65 to 85 with urothelial cancer. The CDR3 runs from the conserved cysteine through the conserved F or W. The D gene is left open where the match is weak. Some rows mark clone size as missing; the rest say once, few, many or name a class of expanded clone.

>-|TRBJ2-1|-|TRBV4-2
TGTGCCAGCAGCCAAGAAGTTTCGACTATGTACAATGAGCAGTTCTTC
CASSQEVSTMYNEQFF
>-|TRBJ2-7|-|TRBV4-2
TGTGCCAGCAGCCAAGAGCAGTTTTACGAGCAGTACTTC
CASSQEQFYEQYF
>-|TRBJ2-5|TRBD2|TRBV9
TGTGCCAGCAGCACAGGGACTAGCGGGAGCCAAGAGACCCAGTACTTC
CASSTGTSGSQETQYF
>once|TRBJ2-3|TRBD1|TRBV19
TGTGCCAGTAGTACCAGGGGGTGGGGCACAGATACGCAGTATTTT
CASSTRGWGTDTQYF
>-|TRBJ2-5|TRBD1|TRBV11-2
TGTGCCAGCAGCTTACAGGGGGCCGAAGGGACCCAGTACTTC
CASSLQGAEGTQYF
>-|TRBJ1-5|-|TRBV4-1
TGCGCCAGCAGCAGAACAGAAAATCAGCCCCAGCATTTT
CASSRTENQPQHF
>-|TRBJ2-5|-|TRBV5-4
TGTGCCAGCAGCTTGGAGGGCGGGGAGACCCAGTACTTC
CASSLEGGETQYF
>once|TRBJ1-4|-|TRBV7-8
TGTGCCAGCACCTTGACTGCAACTAATGAAAAACTGTTTTTT
CASTLTATNEKLFF
>-|TRBJ2-7|TRBD1|TRBV18
TGTGCCAGCTCACCACCGGGACAGATAGACTACGAGCAGTACTTC
CASSPPGQIDYEQYF
>-|TRBJ2-1|TRBD2|TRBV19
TGTGCCAGTAGTAGGCTAGCGGGAGAAATTAAATACAATGAGCAGTTCTTC
CASSRLAGEIKYNEQFF
>-|TRBJ2-1|TRBD2|TRBV19
TGTGCCAGTAGTATCCCAGCGGGAGGGCCGGAGCGCTCCTACAATGAGCAGTTCTTC
CASSIPAGGPERSYNEQFF
>-|TRBJ2-1|-|TRBV9
TGTGCCAGCAGCGTAGGCCTAGCGTACTACAATGAGCAGTTCTTC
CASSVGLAYYNEQFF
>-|TRBJ1-1|-|TRBV5-8
TGTGCCAGTCCGGAGGGTGGCGAGATGAACACTGAAGCTTTCTTT
CASPEGGEMNTEAFF
>-|TRBJ2-7|TRBD2|TRBV4-1
TGCGCCAGCAGCCAAACCGGGACTAGCGGGGACTACGAGCAGTACTTC
CASSQTGTSGDYEQYF
>few|TRBJ2-7|-|TRBV7-3
TGTGCCAGCAGCTTAAACGCAGGGTCCTACGAGCAGTACTTC
CASSLNAGSYEQYF
>-|TRBJ2-1|TRBD2|TRBV5-1
TGCGCCAGCAGCCTGGGGGGGGAAGTGATAGGGAATGAGCAGTTCTTC
CASSLGGEVIGNEQFF
>-|TRBJ2-7|TRBD1|TRBV6-1
TGTGCCAGCAGTGAATACGACAGGGCCGTCTACGAGCAGTACTTC
CASSEYDRAVYEQYF
>-|TRBJ1-2|-|TRBV21-1
TGTGCCAGCAGCCTCTGCCCGGACAGGGGCTGGGGCTACACCTTC
CASSLCPDRGWGYTF
>-|TRBJ2-1|TRBD2|TRBV7-2
TGTGCCAGCAGCTTAGGACTAGCGGGCTACAATGAGCAGTTCTTC
CASSLGLAGYNEQFF
>-|TRBJ2-2|TRBD1|TRBV7-6
TGTGCCAGCAGCTTAGTAGGATCAGGGGGCCGACCCGCTTTCACCGGGGAGCTGTTTTTT
CASSLVGSGGRPAFTGELFF
>-|TRBJ2-3|TRBD2|TRBV28
TGTGCCAGCAGTGCGGCGGGAGGGCCAACGGCAGATACGCAGTATTTT
CASSAAGGPTADTQYF
>-|TRBJ2-5|TRBD1|TRBV9
TGTGCCAGCACCCCGGGACAGGGAGTACAGACCCAGTACTTC
CASTPGQGVQTQYF
>-|TRBJ1-2|-|TRBV2
TGTGCCAGAAGACAAGCTGCGGGCTATGGCTACACCTTC
CARRQAAGYGYTF
>-|TRBJ2-1|-|TRBV28
TGTGCCAGCAGTCCAATGACTAGAAATACCCGAGATCGCCGGGTCAATGAGCAGTTCTTC
CASSPMTRNTRDRRVNEQFF
>-|TRBJ2-3|TRBD2|TRBV7-2
TGTGCCAGCAGCCCAATAGCGGGAGCACCCACAGATACGCAGTATTTT
CASSPIAGAPTDTQYF
>-|TRBJ1-5|-|TRBV19
TGTGCCAGTAGTATAGGAGGAGGAGGGAGCAATCAGCCCCAGCATTTT
CASSIGGGGSNQPQHF
>-|TRBJ1-1|-|TRBV11-3
TGTGCCAGCAGCTCGTCGGCAGGGTCCCCTGAAGCTTTCTTT
CASSSSAGSPEAFF
>few|TRBJ1-5|-|TRBV19
TGTGCCAGTTACAGGGTTGGGCAGCCCCAGCATTTT
CASYRVGQPQHF
>-|TRBJ2-5|-|TRBV2
TGTGCCACCAAGGCAGGGCTAGGTGAGCAGTACTTC
CATKAGLGEQYF